The clone carrying this T cell receptor (beta chain) was seen more than once but under ten times. No antigen is known for it. These data are taken from a study of vaccination effects on CD4 cells after COVID-19. Expansion with viral peptide pools was applied to antigen-specific CD4+ T cells by the ViraFEST assay prior to sequencing. The culture ran for 9 to 11 days, and then CD4+ T cells were isolated. From germline, CDR1 is SNHLY and CDR2 FYNNEI. Trimming removed 3 bases from V and 12 bases from J, with 12 bases in between. The CDR3 is 12 amino acids. The assay was immunoSEQ multiplex PCR, and TCRdb's table has in-frame clones only and misses some. The data hold more than 25,000 clones, with approximately 68% observed a single time.

This specimen consisted of CD4+ T cells from PBMCs cultured with HCoV-229E spike peptides, obtained before COVID-19 vaccination. The chain carries TRBV2 and TRBJ2-1; D is perhaps TRBD2 (5 bases). This sequence originates from a human donor who received a COVID-19 vaccine. This CDR3 is CASSEAGVGQFF. The CDR3 bases are TGTGCCAGCAGTGAGGCCGGGGTTGGGCAGTTCTTC.